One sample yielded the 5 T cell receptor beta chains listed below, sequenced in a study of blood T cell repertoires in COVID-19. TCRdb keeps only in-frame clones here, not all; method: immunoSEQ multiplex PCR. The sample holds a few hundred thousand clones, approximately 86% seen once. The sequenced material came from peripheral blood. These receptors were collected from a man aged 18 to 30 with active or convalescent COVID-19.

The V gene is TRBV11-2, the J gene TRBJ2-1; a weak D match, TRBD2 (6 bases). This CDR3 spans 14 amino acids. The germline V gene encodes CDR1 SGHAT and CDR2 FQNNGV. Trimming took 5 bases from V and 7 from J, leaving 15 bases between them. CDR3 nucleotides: TGTGCCAGCAGCAAGACCGGGAGAGGGAATGAGCAGTTCTTC. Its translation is CASSKTGRGNEQFF. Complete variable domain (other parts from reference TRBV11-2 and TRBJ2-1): EAGVAQSPRYKIIEKRQSVAFWCNPISGHATLYWYQQILGQGPKLLIQFQNNGVVDDSQLPKDRFSAERLKGVDSTLKIQPAKLEDSAVYLCASSKTGRGNEQFFGPGTRLTVL.

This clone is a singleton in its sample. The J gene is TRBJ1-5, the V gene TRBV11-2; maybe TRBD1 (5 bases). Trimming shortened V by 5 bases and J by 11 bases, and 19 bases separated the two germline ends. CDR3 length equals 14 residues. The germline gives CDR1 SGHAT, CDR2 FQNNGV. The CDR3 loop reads CASSVQDRSGTQHF. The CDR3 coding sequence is TGTGCCAGCAGCGTACAGGACCGGAGCGGGACCCAGCATTTT.

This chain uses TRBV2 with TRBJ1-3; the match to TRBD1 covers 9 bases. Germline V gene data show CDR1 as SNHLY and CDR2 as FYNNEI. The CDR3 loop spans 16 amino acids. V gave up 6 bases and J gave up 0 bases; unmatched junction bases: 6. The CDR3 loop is CASRGTGKLSGNTIYF. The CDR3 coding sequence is TGTGCCAGCAGGGGGACAGGGAAACTCTCTGGAAACACCATATATTTT.

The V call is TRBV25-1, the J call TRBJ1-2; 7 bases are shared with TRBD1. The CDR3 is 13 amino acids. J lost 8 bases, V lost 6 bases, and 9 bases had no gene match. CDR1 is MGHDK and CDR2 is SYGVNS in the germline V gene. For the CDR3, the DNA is TGTGCCAGCAGCCCGGGACAGCTATTCGGCTACACCTTC. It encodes CASSPGQLFGYTF.

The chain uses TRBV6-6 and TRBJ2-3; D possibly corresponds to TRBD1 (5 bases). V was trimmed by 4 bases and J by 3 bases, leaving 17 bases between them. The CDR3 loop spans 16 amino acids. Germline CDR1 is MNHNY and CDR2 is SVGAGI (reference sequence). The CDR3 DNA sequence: TGTGCCAGCAGTTCAGGGCCGATCCCATATACAGATACGCAGTATTTT. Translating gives CASSSGPIPYTDTQYF.